This is a list of T cell receptor beta chains from one sample in a study of cytotoxic CD8 clonotypes in ibrutinib-treated CLL. The assay was immunoSEQ multiplex PCR, and TCRdb's table has in-frame clones only and misses some. Found here are approximately 47,000 clones, about 50% of them singletons; the top ten hold roughly a quarter. Source: PBMCs, taken after 24 months of ibrutinib treatment. The origin of the receptors is a human donor with chronic lymphocytic leukemia. The CDR3 runs from the conserved cysteine through the conserved F or W. A D gene is named only where the DNA matches it firmly. Expanded clones get a size class; other rows say once, few or many, or leave the size out.

len: 15
d_gene: .
abundance: many
j_gene: TRBJ1-1
v_gene: TRBV5-4
CDR3nt: TGTGCCAGCAGCCCTAAAGGGAAGGGGAACACTGAAGCTTTCTTT
CDR3aa: CASSPKGKGNTEAFF

len: 13
d_gene: .
abundance: .
j_gene: TRBJ1-6
v_gene: TRBV5-1
CDR3nt: TGCGCCAGCAGCGGGCAGGGAGAGTCACCCCTCCACTTT
CDR3aa: CASSGQGESPLHF

len: 10
d_gene: .
abundance: .
j_gene: TRBJ2-3
v_gene: TRBV2
CDR3nt: TGTGCCAGCTCGCGGGATACGCAGTATTTT
CDR3aa: CASSRDTQYF

len: 11
d_gene: .
abundance: .
j_gene: TRBJ1-4
v_gene: TRBV5-1
CDR3nt: TGCGCCAGCAGGGGAAGCGAAAAACTGTTTTTT
CDR3aa: CASRGSEKLFF

len: 15
d_gene: TRBD1
abundance: few
j_gene: TRBJ2-2
v_gene: TRBV5-4
CDR3nt: TGTGCCAGCAGCTTGGGGACAGGAGTCACCGGGGAGCTGTTTTTT
CDR3aa: CASSLGTGVTGELFF

len: 13
d_gene: .
abundance: .
j_gene: TRBJ1-1
v_gene: TRBV7-9
CDR3nt: TGTGCGACGGGAGGGCAGCTGAACACTGAAGCTTTCTTT
CDR3aa: CATGGQLNTEAFF

len: 13
d_gene: TRBD1
abundance: .
j_gene: TRBJ2-7
v_gene: TRBV6-5
CDR3nt: TGTGCCAGCAGCCTCAGGGGGCCGGGGGAGCAGTACTTC
CDR3aa: CASSLRGPGEQYF

len: 11
d_gene: .
abundance: few
j_gene: TRBJ2-3
v_gene: TRBV25-1
CDR3nt: TGTGCCAGCAGTCACACAGATACGCAGTATTTT
CDR3aa: CASSHTDTQYF

len: 16
d_gene: TRBD1
abundance: .
j_gene: TRBJ1-6
v_gene: TRBV7-8
CDR3nt: TGTGCCAGCACCGATAGAGTAGCAGGGGGCTGGACACCCCTCCACTTT
CDR3aa: CASTDRVAGGWTPLHF

len: 12
d_gene: TRBD1
abundance: many
j_gene: TRBJ2-7
v_gene: TRBV4-1
CDR3nt: TGCGCCAGCAGCCCGGACAGGTACGAGCAGTACTTC
CDR3aa: CASSPDRYEQYF

len: 18
d_gene: .
abundance: .
j_gene: TRBJ1-5
v_gene: TRBV2
CDR3nt: TGTGCCAGCAGTACTACCTCCGGGAACCCGGCGGGCAATCAGCCCCAGCATTTT
CDR3aa: CASSTTSGNPAGNQPQHF

len: 13
d_gene: .
abundance: many
j_gene: TRBJ2-7
v_gene: TRBV6-1
CDR3nt: TGTGCCAGCAGTGCGACAGGCTCGTACGAGCAGTACTTC
CDR3aa: CASSATGSYEQYF

len: 15
d_gene: .
abundance: few
j_gene: TRBJ2-1
v_gene: TRBV7-7
CDR3nt: TGTGCTAGCAGCTTAAGGTCAGGGAACTACAATGAGCAGTTCTTC
CDR3aa: CASSLRSGNYNEQFF

len: 13
d_gene: .
abundance: few
j_gene: TRBJ2-5
v_gene: TRBV7-7
CDR3nt: TGTGCTAGCAGCCGATCCGTACGGGAGACCCAGTACTTC
CDR3aa: CASSRSVRETQYF

len: 14
d_gene: .
abundance: few
j_gene: TRBJ2-3
v_gene: TRBV4-2
CDR3nt: TGTGCCAGCAGCCAGGACGTCTTCACAGATACGCAGTATTTT
CDR3aa: CASSQDVFTDTQYF

len: 13
d_gene: TRBD2
abundance: .
j_gene: TRBJ2-5
v_gene: TRBV28
CDR3nt: TGTGCCAGCACCGGGGAGGGGCAAGAGACCCAGTACTTC
CDR3aa: CASTGEGQETQYF

len: 13
d_gene: .
abundance: .
j_gene: TRBJ2-7
v_gene: TRBV5-6
CDR3nt: TGTGCCAGCAGTTCCGGACCCGATATGAGCCAGTACTTC
CDR3aa: CASSSGPDMSQYF

len: 14
d_gene: TRBD1
abundance: .
j_gene: TRBJ2-2
v_gene: TRBV29-1
CDR3nt: TGCAGCGGCCGGACAGGGGTCGGCACCGGGGAGCTGTTTTTT
CDR3aa: CSGRTGVGTGELFF

len: 13
d_gene: .
abundance: many
j_gene: TRBJ2-7
v_gene: TRBV5-1
CDR3nt: TGCGCCAGCAGCTTGGCGGCTATCTACGAGCAGTACTTC
CDR3aa: CASSLAAIYEQYF

len: 16
d_gene: .
abundance: .
j_gene: TRBJ2-6
v_gene: TRBV18
CDR3nt: TGTGCCAGCCACCTGGGACAAACCTCTGGGGCCAACGTCCTGACTTTC
CDR3aa: CASHLGQTSGANVLTF

len: 16
d_gene: TRBD2
abundance: .
j_gene: TRBJ2-3
v_gene: TRBV27
CDR3nt: TGTGCCAGCAGTTTCTCTCTAGCGGGGCTCACAGATACGCAGTATTTT
CDR3aa: CASSFSLAGLTDTQYF

len: 12
d_gene: .
abundance: few
j_gene: TRBJ1-2
v_gene: TRBV29-1
CDR3nt: TGCAGCGTTGCAGGTGGTAACTATGGCTACACCTTC
CDR3aa: CSVAGGNYGYTF

len: 14
d_gene: .
abundance: few
j_gene: TRBJ1-1
v_gene: TRBV6-6
CDR3nt: TGTGCCAGCAGTTACTCGAGGCTGGGCACTGAAGCTTTCTTT
CDR3aa: CASSYSRLGTEAFF

len: 17
d_gene: .
abundance: .
j_gene: TRBJ2-1
v_gene: TRBV1
CDR3nt: TGCACCAGCAGCCAAGATCAGTCGGGGGGCCGACACAATGAGCAGTTCTTC
CDR3aa: CTSSQDQSGGRHNEQFF

len: 14
d_gene: .
abundance: .
j_gene: TRBJ2-3
v_gene: TRBV9
CDR3nt: TGTGCCAGCAGCGTAGCGGCTAGCTACGCGGGGAAGTATTTT
CDR3aa: CASSVAASYAGKYF

len: 15
d_gene: .
abundance: .
j_gene: TRBJ1-1
v_gene: TRBV9
CDR3nt: TGTGCCAGCAGCCCCCCCGGGGGGCTGAACACTGAAGCTTTCTTT
CDR3aa: CASSPPGGLNTEAFF

len: 14
d_gene: TRBD1
abundance: few
j_gene: TRBJ1-2
v_gene: TRBV10-3
CDR3nt: TGTGCCGTGCAAAATAGACAGGGTTTCTATGGCTACACCTTC
CDR3aa: CAVQNRQGFYGYTF

len: 13
d_gene: TRBD2
abundance: .
j_gene: TRBJ2-5
v_gene: TRBV13
CDR3nt: TGTGCCAGCAGCCGGGCGGGGGAAGGGACCCAGTACTTC
CDR3aa: CASSRAGEGTQYF

len: 15
d_gene: .
abundance: .
j_gene: TRBJ1-6
v_gene: TRBV6-1
CDR3nt: TGTGCCAGCAGTGTTCAGGTCTCCTATAATTCACCCCTCCACTTT
CDR3aa: CASSVQVSYNSPLHF

len: 13
d_gene: .
abundance: .
j_gene: TRBJ1-1
v_gene: TRBV19
CDR3nt: TGTGCCAGTAGGGACAAGATGAACACTGAAGCTTTCTTT
CDR3aa: CASRDKMNTEAFF

len: 16
d_gene: TRBD2
abundance: .
j_gene: TRBJ2-3
v_gene: TRBV5-6
CDR3nt: TGTGCCAGCAGCTTGGATCTAGCGGGGGGCACAGATACGCAGTATTTT
CDR3aa: CASSLDLAGGTDTQYF

len: 15
d_gene: .
abundance: few
j_gene: TRBJ1-2
v_gene: TRBV5-2
CDR3nt: TGCGCCAGCAGCCAAGCCCCGGGGACAGTAGATAGCTACACCTTC
CDR3aa: CASSQAPGTVDSYTF

len: 15
d_gene: .
abundance: .
j_gene: TRBJ1-2
v_gene: TRBV6-1
CDR3nt: TGTGCCAGCAGTGAAAGTTTGGGATCGGGCTATGGCTACACCTTC
CDR3aa: CASSESLGSGYGYTF

len: 12
d_gene: .
abundance: .
j_gene: TRBJ1-5
v_gene: TRBV29-1
CDR3nt: TGCAGCGTTGCCGTCGGGGGCGAAGCCCAGCATTTT
CDR3aa: CSVAVGGEAQHF

len: 13
d_gene: .
abundance: .
j_gene: TRBJ1-2
v_gene: TRBV19
CDR3nt: TGTGCCAGTAGTCCGGGGCCGAACTATGGCTACACCTTC
CDR3aa: CASSPGPNYGYTF

len: 13
d_gene: .
abundance: .
j_gene: TRBJ2-7
v_gene: TRBV10-3
CDR3nt: TGTGCCATCAGTGAGTCAGGGGGCTACGAGCAGTACTTC
CDR3aa: CAISESGGYEQYF

len: 14
d_gene: .
abundance: once
j_gene: TRBJ2-7
v_gene: TRBV6-6
CDR3nt: TGTGCCAGCAGTTACTCGAACCAGGCCTACGAGCAGTACTTC
CDR3aa: CASSYSNQAYEQYF

len: 15
d_gene: TRBD2
abundance: .
j_gene: TRBJ2-7
v_gene: TRBV6-1
CDR3nt: TGTGCCAGCCAACTCGGGGCTAGCGGGGTCTACGAGCAGTACTTC
CDR3aa: CASQLGASGVYEQYF

len: 15
d_gene: .
abundance: .
j_gene: TRBJ1-2
v_gene: TRBV7-9
CDR3nt: TGTGCCAGCAGCTTAGCGGGTATTTTGGCTTCTGGCTACACCTTC
CDR3aa: CASSLAGILASGYTF

len: 15
d_gene: TRBD2
abundance: .
j_gene: TRBJ2-3
v_gene: TRBV9
CDR3nt: TGTGCCAGCACATTTGGCCTAGCGGGGGGAGATACGCAGTATTTT
CDR3aa: CASTFGLAGGDTQYF

len: 11
d_gene: .
abundance: .
j_gene: TRBJ2-7
v_gene: TRBV20-1
CDR3nt: TGCAGTGCTAGAGGGGGCTACGAGCAGTACTTC
CDR3aa: CSARGGYEQYF

len: 14
d_gene: .
abundance: .
j_gene: TRBJ1-1
v_gene: TRBV5-1
CDR3nt: TGCGCCAGCAGCAAAGGGGAGATGAACACTGAAGCTTTCTTT
CDR3aa: CASSKGEMNTEAFF

len: 17
d_gene: .
abundance: .
j_gene: TRBJ2-3
v_gene: TRBV23-1
CDR3nt: TGCGCCAGCAGCGATTGCACCGGGACGGGTTTCACAGATACGCAGTATTTT
CDR3aa: CASSDCTGTGFTDTQYF

len: 14
d_gene: TRBD1
abundance: .
j_gene: TRBJ2-7
v_gene: TRBV6-5
CDR3nt: TGTGCCAGCAGTTACTCTGGACAGGACGACGAGCAGTACTTC
CDR3aa: CASSYSGQDDEQYF

len: 12
d_gene: .
abundance: .
j_gene: TRBJ2-5
v_gene: TRBV2
CDR3nt: TGTGCCAGCAGTTACAGTGAAGAGACCCAGTACTTC
CDR3aa: CASSYSEETQYF

len: 12
d_gene: .
abundance: few
j_gene: TRBJ1-2
v_gene: TRBV29-1
CDR3nt: TGCAGCGTCGGTGGCTGGGTGGAGGGCTACACCTTC
CDR3aa: CSVGGWVEGYTF

len: 17
d_gene: TRBD2
abundance: .
j_gene: TRBJ2-3
v_gene: TRBV4-1
CDR3nt: TGCGCCAGCAGCCCCCGGGGTCTAGCGGGGGGCATGGATACGCAGTATTTT
CDR3aa: CASSPRGLAGGMDTQYF

len: 14
d_gene: .
abundance: .
j_gene: TRBJ2-5
v_gene: TRBV23-1
CDR3nt: TGCGCCAGCAGTCAATCGAGTGCCCAAGAGACCCAGTACTTC
CDR3aa: CASSQSSAQETQYF

len: 14
d_gene: .
abundance: .
j_gene: TRBJ1-2
v_gene: TRBV15
CDR3nt: TGTGCCACCAGCAGAGAGGGGACTAACTATGGCTACACCTTC
CDR3aa: CATSREGTNYGYTF

len: 16
d_gene: .
abundance: .
j_gene: TRBJ1-1
v_gene: TRBV11-2
CDR3nt: TGTGCCAGCAGCCGCCCGGGCTCAATAATGAACACTGAAGCTTTCTTT
CDR3aa: CASSRPGSIMNTEAFF

len: 14
d_gene: TRBD1
abundance: .
j_gene: TRBJ2-7
v_gene: TRBV5-1
CDR3nt: TGCGCCAGCAGCACCGGGACAGGGGGATGGGAGCAGTACTTC
CDR3aa: CASSTGTGGWEQYF

len: 16
d_gene: TRBD2
abundance: few
j_gene: TRBJ2-5
v_gene: TRBV2
CDR3nt: TGTGCCAGCAGTGAAGGTCGGGGGGGCCGACAAGAGACCCAGTACTTC
CDR3aa: CASSEGRGGRQETQYF

len: 14
d_gene: .
abundance: .
j_gene: TRBJ2-3
v_gene: TRBV2
CDR3nt: TGTGCCAGCAGTGTGAGGGGGGGCGTGGATACGCAGTATTTT
CDR3aa: CASSVRGGVDTQYF

len: 16
d_gene: .
abundance: few
j_gene: TRBJ1-3
v_gene: TRBV6-6
CDR3nt: TGTGCCAGCAGTTACCTCCAGGGACGGGCCGGAAACACCATATATTTT
CDR3aa: CASSYLQGRAGNTIYF